This T cell receptor beta chain was sequenced in a study of cytomegalovirus exposure and HLA in healthy donors. 13 Jbeta primers and 60 Vbeta primers were used for the PCR. Assay used: immunoSEQ multiplex PCR; TCRdb lists only in-frame clones, some missing. Among about 30,000 clones listed, approximately 87% were seen once. The CDR3 is 14 amino acids. The germline V and J ends were trimmed by 5 bases and 4 bases, with 12 bases remaining between them. Per the germline V gene, CDR1 is SGHRS and CDR2 is YFSETQ. Sequenced sample: PBMCs. The chain carries TRBV5-1 and TRBJ2-2; no reliable D call. The clonotype originates from a boy aged 10-17 years in good health and CMV-seronegative. CDR3 region: CASSRSLLTGELFF. CDR3 coding DNA: TGCGCCAGCAGTCGCTCACTTCTCACCGGGGAGCTGTTTTTT.